This entry describes one T cell receptor (beta chain). Its cognate antigen has yet to be identified. No much larger clone exists at a distance of one base, and base qualities are not known. CDR1 SGDLS and CDR2 YYNGEE are derived from the germline V gene. The CDR3 contains 13 residues, cysteine and phenylalanine counted. Only the CDR3 part of the read is kept: 39 bases, read in frame from the first base. V is reduced by 0 bases and J by 8 bases, leaving a spacing of 9 bases between them. The donors were people with melanoma. This entry is derived from a study of CD4+ T cells in melanoma (dated by TCRdb to between 2021 and 2024). Notes on the research overall: The study examined neoantigen-specific CD4+ T cells in human melanoma. General findings and caveats noted by the study authors: The report described a correlation between neoantigen-specific CD4+ T cells and the function of CD8+ T cells, macrophages and B cells. Neoantigen-specific CD4+ T cells in melanoma were reported to show diverse differentiation states.

Library generation was performed with the immunoSEQ multiplex PCR assay. TCRdb carries this immuneACCESS record with in-frame sequences only. Its versions omit some clonotypes, under half of them owing to an unresolved V gene in the studies checked, with the rest unexplained. The sample table contains more than 8,500 clones; only one count was recorded for approximately 69% of them. About 20% of the sample goes to the ten largest clones. Sample: peripheral blood. The chain couples TRBV9 to TRBJ2-1; no D gene call is confident. The sequence derives from a human donor with melanoma. The encoded CDR3 is CASSVEGSYEQFF. The DNA reads as follows: TGTGCCAGCAGCGTAGAAGGTAGCTATGAGCAGTTCTTC.